This T cell receptor beta chain was sequenced during a study of blood T cell repertoires in COVID-19. V lost 1 base and J 0 bases, leaving 16 bases between the germline ends. The CDR3 covers 17 residues. CDR1 and CDR2 (germline): SGHDT, YYEEEE. Libraries were prepared by immunoSEQ multiplex PCR; TCRdb keeps only in-frame clonotypes and omits some of them. This sample has over 200,000 clones, with about 86% found just once. Cohort assignment relied on participant-reported clinical history. The chain recombines TRBV5-6 with TRBJ1-1; possibly TRBD1 for D (5 bases). Material: PBMCs or T cells enriched from blood (not recorded which). This TCR was recovered from a woman aged 50 to 60 in a cohort exposed to, infected with or recovered from COVID-19 (not recorded which). The CDR3 reads CASSLIGQGGMNTEAFF. For the CDR3, the DNA is TGTGCCAGCAGCTTGATAGGGCAGGGAGGGATGAACACTGAAGCTTTCTTT.